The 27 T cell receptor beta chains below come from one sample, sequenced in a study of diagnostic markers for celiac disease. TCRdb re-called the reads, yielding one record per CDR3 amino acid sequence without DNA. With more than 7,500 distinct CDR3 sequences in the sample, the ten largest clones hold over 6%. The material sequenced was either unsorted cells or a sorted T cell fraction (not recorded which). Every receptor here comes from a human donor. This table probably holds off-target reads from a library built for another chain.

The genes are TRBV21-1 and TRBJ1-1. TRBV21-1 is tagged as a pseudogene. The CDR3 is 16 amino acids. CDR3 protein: CASSMDGGPLNTEAFF.

The CDR3 protein is CASSTGDIGGKQYF. J is TRBJ2-7 and V is TRBV9; TCRdb gives TRBD2 as the D gene, but with no DNA this cannot be confirmed. Germline V gene data show CDR1 as SGDLS and CDR2 as YYNGEE. This CDR3 contains 14 residues.

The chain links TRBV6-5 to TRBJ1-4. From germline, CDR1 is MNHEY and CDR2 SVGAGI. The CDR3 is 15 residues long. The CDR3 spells CASSYSGVRSEKLFF.

The CDR3 loop reads CASSVGQGQGNTIYF. The V and J genes are TRBV9 and TRBJ1-3; TCRdb gives TRBD1 as the D gene, but with no DNA this cannot be confirmed. The CDR3 runs to 15 residues. Germline loops: CDR1 SGDLS, CDR2 YYNGEE.

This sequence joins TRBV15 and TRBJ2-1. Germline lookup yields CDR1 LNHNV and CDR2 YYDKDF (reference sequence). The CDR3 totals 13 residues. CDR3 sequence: CATSRGFQAEQFF.

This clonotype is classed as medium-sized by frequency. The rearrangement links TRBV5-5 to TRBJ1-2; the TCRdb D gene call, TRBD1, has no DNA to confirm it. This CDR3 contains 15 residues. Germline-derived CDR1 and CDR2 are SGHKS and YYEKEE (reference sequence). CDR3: CASSPFEDMDYGYTF.

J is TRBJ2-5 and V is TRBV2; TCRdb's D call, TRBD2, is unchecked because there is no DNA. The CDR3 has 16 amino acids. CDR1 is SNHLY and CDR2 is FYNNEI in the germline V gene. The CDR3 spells CASSVPTSGGQETQYF.

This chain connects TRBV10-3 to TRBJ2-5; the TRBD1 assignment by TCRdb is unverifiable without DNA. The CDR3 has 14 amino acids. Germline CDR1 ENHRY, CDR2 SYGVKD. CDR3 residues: CAISGGTTKETQYF.

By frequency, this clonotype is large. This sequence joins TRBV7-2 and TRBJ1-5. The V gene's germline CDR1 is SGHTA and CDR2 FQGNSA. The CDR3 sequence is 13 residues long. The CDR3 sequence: CASSLGRAQPQHF.

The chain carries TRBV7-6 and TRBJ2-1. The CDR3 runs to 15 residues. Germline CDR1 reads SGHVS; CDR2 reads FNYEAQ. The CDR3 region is CASSLDPHSYNEQFF.

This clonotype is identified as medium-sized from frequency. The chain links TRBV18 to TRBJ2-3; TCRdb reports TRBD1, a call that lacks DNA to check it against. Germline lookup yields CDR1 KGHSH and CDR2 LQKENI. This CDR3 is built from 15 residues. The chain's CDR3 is CASSPSQGSTDTQYF.

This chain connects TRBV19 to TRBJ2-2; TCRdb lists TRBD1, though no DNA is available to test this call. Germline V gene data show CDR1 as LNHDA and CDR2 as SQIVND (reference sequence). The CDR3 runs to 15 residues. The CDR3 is CASSISGEWTGELFF.

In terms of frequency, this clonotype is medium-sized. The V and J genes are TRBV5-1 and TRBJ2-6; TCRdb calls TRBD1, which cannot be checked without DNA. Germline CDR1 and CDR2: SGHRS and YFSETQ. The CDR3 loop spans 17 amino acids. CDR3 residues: CASSSPGIGSGANVLTF.

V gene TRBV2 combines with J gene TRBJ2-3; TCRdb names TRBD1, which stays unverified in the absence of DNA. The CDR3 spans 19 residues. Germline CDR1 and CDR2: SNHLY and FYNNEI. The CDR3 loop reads CASSPTGITGLKFTDTQYF.

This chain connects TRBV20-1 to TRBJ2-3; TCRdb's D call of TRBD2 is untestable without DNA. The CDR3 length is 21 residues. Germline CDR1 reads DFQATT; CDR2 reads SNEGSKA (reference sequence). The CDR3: CSAGGTVLAGAPLVGTDTQYF.

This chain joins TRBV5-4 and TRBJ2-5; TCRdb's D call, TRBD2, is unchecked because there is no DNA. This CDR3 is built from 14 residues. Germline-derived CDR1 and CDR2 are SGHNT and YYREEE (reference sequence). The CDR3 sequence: CASSLDLAGGIQYF.

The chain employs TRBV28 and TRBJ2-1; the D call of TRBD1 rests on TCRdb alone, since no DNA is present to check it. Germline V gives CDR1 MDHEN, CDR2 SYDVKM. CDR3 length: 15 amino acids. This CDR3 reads CASSPSGQGPTEQFF.

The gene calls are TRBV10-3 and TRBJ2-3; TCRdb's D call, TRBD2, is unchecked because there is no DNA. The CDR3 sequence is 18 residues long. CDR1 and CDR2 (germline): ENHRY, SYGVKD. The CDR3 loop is CAISVSSGRARVQDTQYF.

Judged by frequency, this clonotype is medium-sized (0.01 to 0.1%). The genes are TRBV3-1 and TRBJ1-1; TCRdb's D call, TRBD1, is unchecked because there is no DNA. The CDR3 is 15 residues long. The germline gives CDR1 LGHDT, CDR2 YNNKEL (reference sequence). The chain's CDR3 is CASSQGWGLNTEAFF. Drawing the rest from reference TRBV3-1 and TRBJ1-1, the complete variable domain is DTAVSQTPKYLVTQMGNDKSIKCEQNLGHDTMYWYKQDSKKFLKIMFSYNNKELIINETVPNRFSPKSPDKAHLNLHINSLELGDSAVYFCASSQGWGLNTEAFFGQGTRLTVV.

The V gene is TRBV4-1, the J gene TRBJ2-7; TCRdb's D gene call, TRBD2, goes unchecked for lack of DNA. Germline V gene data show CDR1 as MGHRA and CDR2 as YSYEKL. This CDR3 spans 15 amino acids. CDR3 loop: CASSRRLADSYEQYF.

CDR3 residues: CASSAGTGIADTQYF. The V and J genes are TRBV7-8 and TRBJ2-3; TCRdb selects TRBD1, and the lack of DNA leaves this call unchecked. The germline V gene encodes CDR1 SGHVS and CDR2 FQNEAQ. The CDR3 consists of 15 residues.

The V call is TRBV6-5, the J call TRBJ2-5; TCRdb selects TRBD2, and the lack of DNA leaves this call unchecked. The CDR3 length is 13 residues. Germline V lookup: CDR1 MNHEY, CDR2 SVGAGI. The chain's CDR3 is CASRGGLGETQYF.

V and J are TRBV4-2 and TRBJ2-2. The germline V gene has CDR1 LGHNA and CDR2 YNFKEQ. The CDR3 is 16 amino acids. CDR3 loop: CASSRSASANTGELFF.

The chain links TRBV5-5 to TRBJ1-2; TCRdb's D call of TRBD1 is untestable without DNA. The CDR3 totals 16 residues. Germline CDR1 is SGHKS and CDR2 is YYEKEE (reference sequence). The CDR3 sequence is CASSRLGQGSNYGYTF. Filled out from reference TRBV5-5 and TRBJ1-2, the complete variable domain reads DAGVTQSPTHLIKTRGQQVTLRCSPISGHKSVSWYQQVLGQGPQFIFQYYEKEERGRGNFPDRFSARQFPNYSSELNVNALLLGDSALYLCASSRLGQGSNYGYTFGSGTRLTVV.

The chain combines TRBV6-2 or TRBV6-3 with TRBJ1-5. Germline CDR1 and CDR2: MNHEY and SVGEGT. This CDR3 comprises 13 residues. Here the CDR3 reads CASSLDGNQPQHF.

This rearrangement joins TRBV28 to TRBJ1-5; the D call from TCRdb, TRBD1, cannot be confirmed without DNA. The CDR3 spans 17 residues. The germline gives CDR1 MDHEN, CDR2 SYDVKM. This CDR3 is CASSLGPGGENNQPQHF.

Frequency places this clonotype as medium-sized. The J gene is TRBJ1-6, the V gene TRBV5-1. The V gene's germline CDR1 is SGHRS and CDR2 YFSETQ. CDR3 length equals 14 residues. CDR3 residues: CASSLAGFDSPLHF.